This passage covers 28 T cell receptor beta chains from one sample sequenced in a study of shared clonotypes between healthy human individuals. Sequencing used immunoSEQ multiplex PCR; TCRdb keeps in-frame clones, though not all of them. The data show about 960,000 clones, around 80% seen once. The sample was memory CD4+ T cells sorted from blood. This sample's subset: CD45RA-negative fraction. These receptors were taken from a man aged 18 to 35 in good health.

The CDR3 protein is CASSQYSGGHEQYF. The CDR3 coding sequence is TGTGCCAGCAGCCAATATTCTGGAGGGCACGAGCAGTACTTC. The gene calls are TRBV16 and TRBJ2-7; the D gene is possibly TRBD2 (6 bases). The germline V and J ends were trimmed by 1 base and 5 bases, with 12 bases remaining between them. The CDR3 totals 14 residues. Germline V lookup: CDR1 KGHSY, CDR2 FQNENV. The full variable domain, rest sourced from reference TRBV16 and TRBJ2-7, is GEEVAQTPKHLVRGEGQKAKLYCAPIKGHSYVFWYQQVLKNEFKFLISFQNENVFDETGMPKERFSAKCLPNSPCSLEIQATKLEDSAVYFCASSQYSGGHEQYFGPGTRLTVT.

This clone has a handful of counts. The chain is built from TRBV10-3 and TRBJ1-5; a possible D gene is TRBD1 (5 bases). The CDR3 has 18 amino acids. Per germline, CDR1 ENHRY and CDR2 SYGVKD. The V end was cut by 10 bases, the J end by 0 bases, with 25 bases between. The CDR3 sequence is CAKNYGGQGFYSNQPQHF. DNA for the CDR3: TGTGCCAAAAATTACGGAGGTCAGGGATTTTATAGCAATCAGCCCCAGCATTTT.

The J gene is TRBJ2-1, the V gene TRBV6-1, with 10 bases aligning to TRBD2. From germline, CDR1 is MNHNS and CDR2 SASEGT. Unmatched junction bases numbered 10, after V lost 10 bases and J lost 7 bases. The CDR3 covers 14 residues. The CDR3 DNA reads TGTGCCACCGGGGAGCGGGAGGGGAGGAATGAGCAGTTCTTC. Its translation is CATGEREGRNEQFF.

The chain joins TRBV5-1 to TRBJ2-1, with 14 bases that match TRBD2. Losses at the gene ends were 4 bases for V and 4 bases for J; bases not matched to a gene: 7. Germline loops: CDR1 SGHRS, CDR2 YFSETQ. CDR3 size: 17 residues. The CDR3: CASSGTSGRLLYNEQFF. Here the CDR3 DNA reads TGCGCCAGCAGCGGGACTAGCGGGAGACTTTTGTACAATGAGCAGTTCTTC.

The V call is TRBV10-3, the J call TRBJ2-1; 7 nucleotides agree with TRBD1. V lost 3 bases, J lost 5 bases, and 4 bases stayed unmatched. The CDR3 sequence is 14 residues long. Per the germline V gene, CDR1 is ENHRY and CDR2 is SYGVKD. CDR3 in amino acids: CAISERTGHNEQFF. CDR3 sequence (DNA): TGTGCCATCAGTGAACGGACAGGCCACAATGAGCAGTTCTTC.

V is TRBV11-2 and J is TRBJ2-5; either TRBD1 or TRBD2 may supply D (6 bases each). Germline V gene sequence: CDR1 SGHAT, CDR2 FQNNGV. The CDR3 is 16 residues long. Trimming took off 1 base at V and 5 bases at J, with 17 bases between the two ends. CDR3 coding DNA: TGTGCCAGCAGCTTAGTGATGAACCGGGGGCCGGAGACCCAGTACTTC. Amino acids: CASSLVMNRGPETQYF.

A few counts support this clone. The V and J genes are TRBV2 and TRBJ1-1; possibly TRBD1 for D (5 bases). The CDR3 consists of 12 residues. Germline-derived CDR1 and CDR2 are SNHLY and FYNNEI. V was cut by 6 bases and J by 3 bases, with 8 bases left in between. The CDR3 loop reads CASSREYTEAFF. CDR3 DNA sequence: TGTGCCAGCAGCAGGGAGTACACTGAAGCTTTCTTT.

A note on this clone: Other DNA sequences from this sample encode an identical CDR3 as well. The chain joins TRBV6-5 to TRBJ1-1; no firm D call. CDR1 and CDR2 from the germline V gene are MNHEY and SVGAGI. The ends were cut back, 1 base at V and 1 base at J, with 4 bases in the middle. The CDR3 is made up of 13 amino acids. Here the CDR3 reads CASSYLGNTEAFF. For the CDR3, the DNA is TGTGCCAGCAGTTACTTGGGGAACACTGAAGCTTTCTTT.

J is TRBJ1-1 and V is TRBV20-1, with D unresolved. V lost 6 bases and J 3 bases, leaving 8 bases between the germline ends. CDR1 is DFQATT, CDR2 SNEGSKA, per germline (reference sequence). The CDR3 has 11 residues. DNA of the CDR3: TGCAGTGCCCAGAGATACACTGAAGCTTTCTTT. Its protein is CSAQRYTEAFF.

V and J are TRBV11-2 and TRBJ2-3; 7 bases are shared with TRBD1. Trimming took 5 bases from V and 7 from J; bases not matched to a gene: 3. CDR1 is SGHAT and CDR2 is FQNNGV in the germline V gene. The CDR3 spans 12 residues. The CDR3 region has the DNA TGTGCCAGCAGCCAGGGACAGAATACGCAGTATTTT. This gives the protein CASSQGQNTQYF.

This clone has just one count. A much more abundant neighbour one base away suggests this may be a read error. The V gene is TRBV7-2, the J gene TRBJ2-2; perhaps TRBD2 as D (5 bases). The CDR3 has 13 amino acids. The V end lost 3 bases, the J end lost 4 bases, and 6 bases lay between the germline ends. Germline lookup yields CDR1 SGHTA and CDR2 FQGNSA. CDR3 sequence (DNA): TGTGCCAGCAGCTTCAGCGGCACCGGGGAGCTGTTTTTT. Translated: CASSFSGTGELFF.

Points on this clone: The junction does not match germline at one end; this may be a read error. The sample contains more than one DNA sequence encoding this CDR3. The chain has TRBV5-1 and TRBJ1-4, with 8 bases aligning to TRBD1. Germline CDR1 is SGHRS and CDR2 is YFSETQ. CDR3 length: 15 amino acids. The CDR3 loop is CASSLGTGPNEKLFF. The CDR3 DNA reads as TGCGCCAGTAGCTTGGGGACAGGCCCTAATGAAAAACTGTTTTTT.

The CDR3, as DNA: TGTGCCAGCTCCCTAGGCTTGGATGAAAAACTGTTTTTT. It encodes CASSLGLDEKLFF. The J gene is TRBJ1-4, the V gene TRBV9; D is unresolved. Germline CDR1 SGDLS, CDR2 YYNGEE. Trimming pared 7 bases from V and 6 bases from J, leaving 13 bases between. The CDR3 covers 13 residues. The full variable domain, in which reference TRBV9 and TRBJ1-4 provide the parts outside the CDR3, is DSGVTQTPKHLITATGQRVTLRCSPRSGDLSVYWYQQSLDQGLQFLIQYYNGEERAKGNILERFSAQQFPDLHSELNLSSLELGDSALYFCASSLGLDEKLFFGSGTQLSVL.

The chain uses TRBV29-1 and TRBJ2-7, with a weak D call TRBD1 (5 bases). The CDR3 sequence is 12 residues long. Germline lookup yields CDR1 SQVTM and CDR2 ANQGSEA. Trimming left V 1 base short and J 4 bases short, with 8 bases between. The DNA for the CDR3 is TGCAGCGTTGAAGCTGCAGGGTACGAGCAGTACTTC. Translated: CSVEAAGYEQYF.

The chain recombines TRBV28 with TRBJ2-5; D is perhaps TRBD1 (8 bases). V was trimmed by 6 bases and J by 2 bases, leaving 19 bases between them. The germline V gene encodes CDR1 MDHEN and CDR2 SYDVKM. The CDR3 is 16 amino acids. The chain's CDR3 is CASSKNTGGGQETQYF. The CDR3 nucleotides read TGTGCCAGCAGCAAAAACACAGGGGGAGGGCAAGAGACCCAGTACTTC.

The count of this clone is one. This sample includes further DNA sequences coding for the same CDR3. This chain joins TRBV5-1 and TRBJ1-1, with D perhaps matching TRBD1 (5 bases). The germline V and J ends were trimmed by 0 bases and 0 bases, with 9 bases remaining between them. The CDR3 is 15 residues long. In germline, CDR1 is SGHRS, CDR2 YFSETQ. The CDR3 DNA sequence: TGCGCCAGCAGCTTGGCGGGGACTATGAACACTGAAGCTTTCTTT. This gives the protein CASSLAGTMNTEAFF.

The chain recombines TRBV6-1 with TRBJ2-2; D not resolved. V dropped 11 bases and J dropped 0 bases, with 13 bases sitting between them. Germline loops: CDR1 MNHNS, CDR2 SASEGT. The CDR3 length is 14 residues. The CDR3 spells CAAREHPNTGELFF. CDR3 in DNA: TGTGCCGCCCGCGAACATCCGAACACCGGGGAGCTGTTTTTT.

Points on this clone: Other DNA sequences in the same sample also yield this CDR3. The CDR3 loop reads CASSRGLAGSDTQYF. The DNA of the CDR3 is TGTGCCAGCAGTCGCGGACTAGCTGGTTCTGATACGCAGTATTTT. The gene calls are TRBV6-6 and TRBJ2-3; 8 bases line up with TRBD2. V shed 5 bases and J 6 bases; nucleotides not matched to a gene: 10. CDR3 length: 15 residues. The germline V gene has CDR1 MNHNY and CDR2 SVGAGI (reference sequence).

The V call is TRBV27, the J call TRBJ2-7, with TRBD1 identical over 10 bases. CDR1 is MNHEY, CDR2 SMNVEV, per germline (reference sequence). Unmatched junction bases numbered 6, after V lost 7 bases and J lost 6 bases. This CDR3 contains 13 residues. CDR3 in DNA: TGTGCCAGCAAGGGACAGGGGTGGAGCGAGCAGTACTTC. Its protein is CASKGQGWSEQYF.

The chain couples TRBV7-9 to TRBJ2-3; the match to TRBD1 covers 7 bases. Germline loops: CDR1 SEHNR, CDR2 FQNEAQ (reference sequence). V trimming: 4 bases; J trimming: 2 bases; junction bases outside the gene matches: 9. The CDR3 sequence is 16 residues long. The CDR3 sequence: CASSSLGQRITDTQYF. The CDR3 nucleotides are TGTGCCAGCAGCTCTCTGGGACAGCGCATCACAGATACGCAGTATTTT.

The CDR3 sequence: CASSFLTSGRYEQYF. The CDR3 DNA reads as TGTGCCAGCAGCTTTCTGACTAGCGGGAGATACGAGCAGTACTTC. This rearrangement joins TRBV7-2 to TRBJ2-7, with 12 bases identical to TRBD2. Germline assignment: CDR1 SGHTA and CDR2 FQGNSA. With 3 bases clipped from V and 4 bases from J, the junction kept 4 bases outside the gene matches. CDR3 length: 15 amino acids.

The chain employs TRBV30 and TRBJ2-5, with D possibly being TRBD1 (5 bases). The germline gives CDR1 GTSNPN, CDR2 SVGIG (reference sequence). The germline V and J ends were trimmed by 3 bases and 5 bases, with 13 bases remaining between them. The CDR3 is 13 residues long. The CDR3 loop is CAWRAKGLETQYF. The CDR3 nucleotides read TGTGCCTGGAGGGCCAAGGGGCTGGAGACCCAGTACTTC.

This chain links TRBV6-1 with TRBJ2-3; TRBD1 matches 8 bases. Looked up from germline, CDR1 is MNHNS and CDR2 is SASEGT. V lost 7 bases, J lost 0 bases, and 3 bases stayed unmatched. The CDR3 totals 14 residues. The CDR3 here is CASTGGLSTDTQYF. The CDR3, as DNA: TGTGCCAGCACAGGGGGCCTTAGCACAGATACGCAGTATTTT.

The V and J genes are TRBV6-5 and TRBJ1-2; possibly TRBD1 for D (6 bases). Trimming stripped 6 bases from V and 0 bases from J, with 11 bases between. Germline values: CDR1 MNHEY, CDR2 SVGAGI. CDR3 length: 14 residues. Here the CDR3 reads CASRGTKPNYGYTF. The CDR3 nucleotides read TGTGCCAGCAGGGGGACAAAACCTAACTATGGCTACACCTTC.

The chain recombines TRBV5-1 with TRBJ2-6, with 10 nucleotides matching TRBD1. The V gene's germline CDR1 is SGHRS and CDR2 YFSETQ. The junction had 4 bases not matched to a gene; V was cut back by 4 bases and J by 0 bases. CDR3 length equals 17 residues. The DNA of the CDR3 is TGCGCCAGCAGCGGACAGGGGGTAAACTCTGGGGCCAACGTCCTGACTTTC. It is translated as CASSGQGVNSGANVLTF. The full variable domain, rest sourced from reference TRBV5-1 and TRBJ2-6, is KAGVTQTPRYLIKTRGQQVTLSCSPISGHRSVSWYQQTPGQGLQFLFEYFSETQRNKGNFPGRFSGRQFSNSRSEMNVSTLELGDSALYLCASSGQGVNSGANVLTFGAGSRLTVL.

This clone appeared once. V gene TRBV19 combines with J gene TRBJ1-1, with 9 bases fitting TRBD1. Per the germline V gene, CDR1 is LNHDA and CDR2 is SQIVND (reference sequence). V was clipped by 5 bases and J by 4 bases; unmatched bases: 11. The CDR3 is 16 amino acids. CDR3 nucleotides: TGTGCCAGTAGTCTTCCGACAGGGGGGCGATCCACTGAAGCTTTCTTT. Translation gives CASSLPTGGRSTEAFF.

The CDR3 DNA is TGTGCCAGCAGTTCAGGGGAGAAGGGGCGCTACACCTTC. It is translated as CASSSGEKGRYTF. The genes are TRBV27 and TRBJ1-2, with TRBD1 as a possible D gene (6 bases). Per the germline V gene, CDR1 is MNHEY and CDR2 is SMNVEV (reference sequence). The germline V and J ends were trimmed by 4 bases and 9 bases, with 15 bases remaining between them. The CDR3 contains 13 residues.

This CDR3 is CASSESLGGWVGETQYF. CDR3 nucleotide sequence: TGTGCCAGCAGTGAATCCTTAGGGGGGTGGGTAGGGGAGACCCAGTACTTC. This chain links TRBV6-1 with TRBJ2-5; D is tentatively TRBD1 or TRBD2 (6 bases each). Between the trimmed V and J ends, which lost 2 bases and 5 bases, there was a span of 21 bases. The germline CDR1 and CDR2 sequences are MNHNS and SASEGT. CDR3 length: 17 residues.